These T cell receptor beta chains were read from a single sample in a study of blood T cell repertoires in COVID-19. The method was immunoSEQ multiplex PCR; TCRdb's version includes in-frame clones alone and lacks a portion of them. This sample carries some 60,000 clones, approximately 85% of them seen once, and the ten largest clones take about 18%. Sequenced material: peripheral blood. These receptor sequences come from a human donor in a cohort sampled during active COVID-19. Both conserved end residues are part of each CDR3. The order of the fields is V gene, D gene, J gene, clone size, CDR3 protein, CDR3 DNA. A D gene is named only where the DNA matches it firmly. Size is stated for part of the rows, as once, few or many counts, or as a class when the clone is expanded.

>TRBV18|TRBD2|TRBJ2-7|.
CASSPRGGAFYEQYF
TGTGCCAGCTCACCACGCGGGGGGGCTTTCTACGAGCAGTACTTC
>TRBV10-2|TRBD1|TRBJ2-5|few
CASGNTGGAQTQYF
TGCGCCAGCGGGAATACAGGGGGCGCGCAGACCCAGTACTTC
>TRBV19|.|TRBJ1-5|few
CASSPLRNQPQHF
TGTGCCAGTAGCCCGCTGAGAAATCAGCCCCAGCATTTT
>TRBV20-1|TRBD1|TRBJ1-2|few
CSWDRDGYTF
TGCAGCTGGGACAGGGACGGCTACACCTTC
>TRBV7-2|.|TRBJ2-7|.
CASSLDSGPYEQYF
TGTGCCAGCAGCTTGGATAGCGGACCCTACGAGCAGTACTTC
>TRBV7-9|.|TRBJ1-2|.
CATPRGIYGYTF
TGTGCCACCCCCCGGGGGATCTATGGCTACACCTTC
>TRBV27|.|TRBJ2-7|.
CASRLMPSYEQYF
TGTGCCAGCAGACTAATGCCCTCCTACGAGCAGTACTTC
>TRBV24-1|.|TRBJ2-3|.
CATSRRGLTDTQYF
TGTGCCACCAGTCGGCGGGGGCTCACAGATACGCAGTATTTT
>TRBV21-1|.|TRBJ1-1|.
CASSNLDRGPLNTEAFF
TGTGCCAGCAGCAATTTGGACAGGGGCCCTCTGAACACTGAAGCTTTCTTT
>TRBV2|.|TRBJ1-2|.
CASSEMADYGYTF
TGTGCCAGCAGTGAAATGGCGGACTATGGCTACACCTTC
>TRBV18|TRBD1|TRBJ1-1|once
CASSPTGQGSRVAFF
TGTGCCAGCTCACCGACGGGACAGGGGAGTAGGGTAGCTTTCTTT
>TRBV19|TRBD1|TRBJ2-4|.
CASSGQGQNIQYF
TGTGCCAGTAGTGGACAGGGCCAAAACATTCAGTACTTC
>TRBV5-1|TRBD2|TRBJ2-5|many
CASSAGQLAGGQETQYF
TGCGCCAGCAGCGCTGGTCAGCTAGCGGGGGGCCAAGAGACCCAGTACTTC
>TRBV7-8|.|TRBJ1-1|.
CASSATRGRGTEAFF
TGTGCCAGCAGCGCGACGAGGGGGAGGGGGACTGAAGCTTTCTTT
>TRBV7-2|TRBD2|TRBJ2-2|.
CASSLGLAGGITGELFF
TGTGCCAGCAGCTTAGGGCTAGCGGGGGGTATCACCGGGGAGCTGTTTTTT
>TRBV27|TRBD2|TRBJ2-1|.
CASRLDRSGGSSDNEQFF
TGTGCCAGCAGGCTTGATAGGAGCGGGGGGTCATCAGACAATGAGCAGTTCTTC
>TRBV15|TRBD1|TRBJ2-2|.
CATSRRTGRTGELFF
TGTGCCACCAGCAGAAGGACAGGGCGCACCGGGGAGCTGTTTTTT
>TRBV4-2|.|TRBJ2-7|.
CASSQDVGLNSRAYEQYF
TGTGCCAGCAGCCAAGATGTAGGCCTGAATAGCAGAGCCTACGAGCAGTACTTC
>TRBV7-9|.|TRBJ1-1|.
CASSLGATGTEAFF
TGTGCCAGCAGCTTAGGTGCAACAGGCACTGAAGCTTTCTTT
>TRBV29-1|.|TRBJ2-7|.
CSARGDNYEQYF
TGCAGCGCTCGGGGGGACAACTACGAGCAGTACTTC
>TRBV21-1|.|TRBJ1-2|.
CASSKVTRVKNGYTF
TGTGCCAGCAGCAAAGTTACCAGGGTGAAGAATGGCTACACCTTC
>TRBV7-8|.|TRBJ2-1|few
CASSYQRSEREQFF
TGTGCCAGCAGTTACCAGCGATCAGAGAGAGAGCAGTTCTTC
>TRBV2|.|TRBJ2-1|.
CASSATYNEQFF
TGTGCCAGCAGCGCTACCTACAATGAGCAGTTCTTC
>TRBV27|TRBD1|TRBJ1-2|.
CASSSDRGRSGYTF
TGTGCCAGCAGTTCGGACAGGGGGCGTTCAGGCTACACCTTC
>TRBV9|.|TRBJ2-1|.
CASSVGGDSSRFEQFF
TGTGCCAGCAGCGTAGGAGGGGACTCTTCCCGCTTTGAGCAGTTCTTC
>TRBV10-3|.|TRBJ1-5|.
CAISVGGYQPQHF
TGTGCCATCAGTGTGGGGGGTTATCAGCCCCAGCATTTT
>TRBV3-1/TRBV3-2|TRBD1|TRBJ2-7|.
CASSLSGTGPYEQYF
TGTGCCAGCAGCCTGTCTGGGACAGGGCCCTACGAGCAGTACTTC
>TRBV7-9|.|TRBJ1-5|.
CASSSSGSNQPQHF
TGTGCCAGCAGCTCATCAGGGAGCAATCAGCCCCAGCATTTT
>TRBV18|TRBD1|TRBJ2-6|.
CASSSDRASSGANVLTF
TGTGCCAGCTCATCGGACAGGGCGAGCTCTGGGGCCAACGTCCTGACTTTC
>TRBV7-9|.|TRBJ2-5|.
CASTSWAVETQYF
TGTGCCAGCACCTCCTGGGCTGTAGAGACCCAGTACTTC
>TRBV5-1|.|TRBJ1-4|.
CASSLGDRRSEKLFF
TGCGCCAGCAGCTTGGGCGACAGGAGGAGTGAAAAACTGTTTTTT
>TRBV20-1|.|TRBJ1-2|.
CSASEENYGYTF
TGCAGTGCTAGTGAGGAGAACTATGGCTACACCTTC
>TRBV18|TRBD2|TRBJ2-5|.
CASSPTGLAGKETQYF
TGTGCCAGCTCACCAACGGGACTAGCGGGGAAAGAGACCCAGTACTTC
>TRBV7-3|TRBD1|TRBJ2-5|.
CASSKLGQGAETQYF
TGTGCCAGCAGCAAGCTCGGGCAGGGGGCTGAGACCCAGTACTTC
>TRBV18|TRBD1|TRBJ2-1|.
CASSPGQGAGHQFF
TGTGCCAGCTCACCGGGACAGGGGGCAGGGCACCAGTTCTTC
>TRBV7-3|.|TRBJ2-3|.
CASSLSGVGTDTQYF
TGTGCCAGCAGCTTAAGCGGGGTGGGCACAGATACGCAGTATTTT
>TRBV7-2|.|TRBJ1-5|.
CASSLVLPNQPQHF
TGTGCCAGCAGCTTAGTTCTACCAAATCAGCCCCAGCATTTT
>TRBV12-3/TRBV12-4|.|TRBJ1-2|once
CASSFPGNYGYTF
TGTGCCAGCAGTTTCCCGGGAAACTATGGCTACACCTTC
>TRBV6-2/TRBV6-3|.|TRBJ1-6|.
CASSYPGFALLHF
TGTGCCAGCAGTTACCCCGGTTTTGCACTCCTCCACTTT
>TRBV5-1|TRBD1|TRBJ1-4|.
CASKPGQLNEKLFF
TGCGCCAGCAAACCGGGACAGTTAAATGAAAAACTGTTTTTT
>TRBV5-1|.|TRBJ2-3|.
CASSLVGGADTQYF
TGCGCCAGCAGCTTGGTAGGGGGGGCAGATACGCAGTATTTT
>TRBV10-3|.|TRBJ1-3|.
CAISQDSGNTIYF
TGTGCCATCAGTCAGGACTCTGGAAACACCATATATTTT
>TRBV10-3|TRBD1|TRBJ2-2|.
CATAPGQGTTGELFF
TGTGCCACCGCACCGGGACAGGGTACTACCGGGGAGCTGTTTTTT
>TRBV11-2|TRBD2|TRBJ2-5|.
CASSRGVAPDKETQYF
TGTGCCAGCAGCCGGGGGGTGGCACCGGATAAAGAGACCCAGTACTTC
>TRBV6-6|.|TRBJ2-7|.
CASSTPRSLREQYF
TGTGCCAGCAGTACTCCGAGGTCTCTGAGGGAGCAGTACTTC
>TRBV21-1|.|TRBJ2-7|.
CASSNADREGCEQYF
TGTGCCAGCAGCAATGCGGACAGGGAAGGGTGCGAGCAGTACTTC
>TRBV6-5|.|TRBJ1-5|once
CASSIQYSNQPQHF
TGTGCCAGCAGTATACAATATAGCAATCAGCCCCAGCATTTT
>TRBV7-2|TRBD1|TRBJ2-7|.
CASSQRSGQGDRYF
TGTGCCAGCAGCCAACGCTCGGGACAGGGGGATCGGTACTTC
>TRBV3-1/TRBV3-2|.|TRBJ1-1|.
CASSPTGNTEAFF
TGTGCCAGCAGCCCCACAGGGAACACTGAAGCTTTCTTT
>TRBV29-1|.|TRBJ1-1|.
CSAHWGRNTEAFF
TGCAGCGCTCATTGGGGCCGGAACACTGAAGCTTTCTTT
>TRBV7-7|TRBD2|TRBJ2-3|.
CASSQRGLATDTQYF
TGTGCCAGCAGCCAAAGGGGACTAGCTACAGATACGCAGTATTTT
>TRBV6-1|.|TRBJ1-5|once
CASSVTPGHRNQPQHF
TGTGCCAGCAGTGTCACTCCAGGGCATAGAAATCAGCCCCAGCATTTT
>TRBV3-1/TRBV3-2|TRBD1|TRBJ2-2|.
CASSRTGSGRAGELFF
TGTGCCAGCAGCCGGACAGGGTCCGGTCGGGCCGGGGAGCTGTTTTTT
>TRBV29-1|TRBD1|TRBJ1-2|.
CSVEAGTGGNYGYTF
TGCAGCGTTGAAGCCGGGACAGGGGGAAACTATGGCTACACCTTC
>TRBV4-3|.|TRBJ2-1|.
CASSQDRLAPYNEQFF
TGCGCCAGCAGCCAAGACAGGCTAGCCCCTTACAATGAGCAGTTCTTC
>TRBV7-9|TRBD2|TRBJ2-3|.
CASSLLRGGPPSTDTQYF
TGTGCCAGCAGCTTATTACGGGGGGGCCCCCCGAGCACAGATACGCAGTATTTT
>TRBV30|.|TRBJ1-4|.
CAWRATAAEKLFF
TGTGCCTGGAGGGCAACAGCCGCTGAAAAACTGTTTTTT
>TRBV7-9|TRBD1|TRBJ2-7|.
CASSPAWDSSYEQYF
TGTGCCAGCAGCCCGGCTTGGGACAGTTCCTACGAGCAGTACTTC
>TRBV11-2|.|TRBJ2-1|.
CASSLAPSNEQFF
TGTGCCAGCAGCTTAGCCCCGAGCAATGAGCAGTTCTTC